The rows below give T cell receptor beta chains drawn from one sample of a study of blood T cell repertoires in COVID-19. Only in-frame clones appear in the TCRdb table, and some are missing; sequencing was by immunoSEQ multiplex PCR. The sample yields 150,000 to 200,000 clones, 75% to 90% seen once. The sample was PBMCs or T cells enriched from blood (not recorded which). These receptor sequences come from a woman aged 60 to 75 who had recovered from COVID-19. CDR3s include the opening cysteine and the closing phenylalanine or tryptophan. The D gene is left open where the match is weak. The size of a clone is reported for some rows only, either as once, few or many, or as a class for expanded clones.

v_call,clone_size,d_call,j_call,cdr3_aa,cdr3_nt
TRBV5-6,NA,NA,TRBJ1-5,CASSLMIGNQPQHF,TGTGCCAGCAGCTTGATGATAGGCAATCAGCCCCAGCATTTT
TRBV29-1,NA,TRBD1,TRBJ1-1,CSVEDLRNRGTAAFF,TGCAGCGTTGAAGATCTCCGCAACAGGGGCACGGCAGCTTTCTTT
TRBV11-2,NA,TRBD1,TRBJ1-6,CASSLAQGRSPLHF,TGTGCCAGCAGCTTAGCACAGGGGCGGTCACCCCTCCACTTT
TRBV11-2,NA,NA,TRBJ2-2,CAVSTRLDTGELFF,TGTGCCGTATCGACTAGGTTGGACACCGGGGAGCTGTTTTTT
TRBV30,NA,NA,TRBJ1-6,CAWSVQGYSPLHF,TGTGCCTGGAGTGTACAGGGTTATTCACCCCTCCACTTT
TRBV4-1,NA,NA,TRBJ1-2,CASSQVTGLNYGYTF,TGCGCCAGCAGCCAAGTTACAGGGTTAAACTATGGCTACACCTTC
TRBV10-3,NA,NA,TRBJ1-2,CAISESASYGYTF,TGTGCCATCAGTGAGTCGGCAAGCTATGGCTACACCTTC
TRBV27,NA,NA,TRBJ2-2,CASSLQGTTNTGELFF,TGTGCCAGCAGTTTGCAGGGCACAACGAACACCGGGGAGCTGTTTTTT
TRBV5-5,NA,NA,TRBJ1-2,CASSLESDVYGYTF,TGTGCCAGCAGCTTGGAGTCAGATGTTTATGGCTACACCTTC
TRBV20-1,once,TRBD2,TRBJ2-3,CSASASGGAMGDTQYF,TGCAGTGCTAGTGCTAGCGGGGGGGCCATGGGCGATACGCAGTATTTT
TRBV20-1,few,NA,TRBJ1-2,CSARTLYGYTF,TGCAGTGCGCGGACTTTATATGGCTACACCTTC
TRBV6-5,NA,NA,TRBJ1-1,CASSLPGRAEAFF,TGTGCCAGCAGCCTTCCAGGGAGGGCTGAAGCTTTCTTT
TRBV10-3,NA,TRBD2,TRBJ2-5,CAISPLAGSETQYF,TGTGCCATCAGTCCCCTAGCGGGGAGCGAGACCCAGTACTTC
TRBV18,NA,TRBD1,TRBJ1-5,CASSQGQGGQPQHF,TGTGCCAGCTCACAGGGACAGGGAGGTCAGCCCCAGCATTTT
TRBV7-2,NA,NA,TRBJ2-3,CASTQGRASADTQYF,TGTGCCAGCACCCAGGGTAGGGCTAGCGCAGATACGCAGTATTTT
TRBV7-9,NA,NA,TRBJ1-1,CASSFGGIMNTEAFF,TGTGCCAGCAGCTTCGGCGGAATCATGAACACTGAAGCTTTCTTT
TRBV2,NA,NA,TRBJ1-1,CASSESIRTDEAFF,TGTGCCAGCAGTGAAAGCATTAGGACAGATGAAGCTTTCTTT
TRBV7-2,NA,NA,TRBJ1-4,CASSLSGLGEKLFF,TGTGCCAGCAGCTTATCAGGGTTAGGTGAAAAACTGTTTTTT
TRBV5-1,NA,NA,TRBJ1-3,CASSLGTGFSGNTIYF,TGCGCCAGCAGCTTGGGTACAGGGTTCTCTGGAAACACCATATATTTT
TRBV5-1,NA,TRBD1,TRBJ2-7,CASSLQQGEDEQYF,TGCGCCAGCAGCTTACAGCAGGGGGAAGACGAGCAGTACTTC